The 10 T cell receptor beta chains given below trace back to one sample, sequenced in a study of T cells in Graves' hyperthyroidism and ophthalmopathy. RNA transcripts provided the source from which TCR beta CDR3 regions were amplified. Carried out on the TCR CDR3, a first-round RT-PCR used the HTBI primer set. TCRdb used MiXCR to reprocess the multiplex PCR reads, holding one entry per CDR3 protein. The table records 360,000 or so distinct CDR3 sequences, about 18% of them present only once. Material for sequencing was blood. The receptors originated from a woman between 18 and 29 years old with Graves' hyperthyroidism.

About this clonotype itself: The junction shows a germline mismatch at one end, possibly a read error. V and J are TRBV5-1 and TRBJ1-1; D call uncertain. The germline V gene has CDR1 SGHRS and CDR2 YFSETQ. The CDR3 contains 13 residues. CDR3 nucleotides: TGCGCCATCAGCTTGGAGGAAATCGCTGAAGCTTTCTTT. Amino acids: CAISLEEIAEAFF.

The rearrangement uses TRBV7-8 and TRBJ1-2; D unclear. The CDR3 loop spans 14 amino acids. Per germline, CDR1 SGHVS and CDR2 FQNEAQ. V dropped 3 bases and J dropped 2 bases, with 10 bases sitting between them. CDR3 DNA sequence: TGTGCCAGCAGCTTTAAGTCCGAGAACTATGGCTACACCTTC. Residues: CASSFKSENYGYTF.

The chain uses TRBV20-1 and TRBJ2-7; TRBD2 matches 10 bases. The CDR3 has 14 amino acids. J lost 2 bases, V lost 5 bases, and 6 bases had no gene match. Germline V gene data show CDR1 as DFQATT and CDR2 as SNEGSKA (reference sequence). The CDR3 loop is CSAFSGGPPYEQYF. CDR3 sequence (DNA): TGCAGTGCTTTTAGCGGGGGGCCGCCCTACGAGCAGTACTTC.

As to this clonotype: A much larger clone differs by one base, so this may be a read error. CDR3 in DNA: TGTGCCAGCAGTTCCGGGACAGGGGAATACGAGCAGTACGTC. Encoded protein: CASSSGTGEYEQYV. The chain carries TRBV2 and TRBJ2-7, with 10 bases that match TRBD1. Germline assignment: CDR1 SNHLY and CDR2 FYNNEI. Unmatched junction bases numbered 5, after V lost 5 bases and J lost 4 bases. This CDR3 region has 14 residues.

This clonotype turned up a few times. The chain links TRBV4-1 to TRBJ1-1; D may be TRBD1 (5 bases). The CDR3 is made up of 15 amino acids. The germline gives CDR1 MGHRA, CDR2 YSYEKL. The V end was cut by 4 bases, the J end by 4 bases, with 16 bases between. CDR3 sequence (DNA): TGCGCCAGCAGCCCGCCAAGGACACCCGTCACTGAAGCTTTCTTT. Protein sequence: CASSPPRTPVTEAFF.

This clonotype appeared many times. The chain recombines TRBV29-1 with TRBJ1-2; 7 bases fit TRBD1. Trimming cost V 0 bases and J 5 bases; bases outside gene matches: 6. This CDR3 is 14 amino acids long. Germline V CDR1 and CDR2: SQVTM, ANQGSEA. The CDR3 region has the DNA TGCAGCGTTGAAGACGTGGGACAGAGTTATGGCTACACCTTC. Translating it yields CSVEDVGQSYGYTF.

This clonotype was seen ten or more times. J is TRBJ2-7 and V is TRBV5-1; D could derive from TRBD1 or TRBD2 (5 bases each). The CDR3 covers 17 residues. Between the trimmed V and J ends, which lost 3 bases and 3 bases, there was a span of 22 bases. Looked up from germline, CDR1 is SGHRS and CDR2 is YFSETQ. For the CDR3, the DNA is TGCGCCAGCAGCTCGTTATCGATCCGGGACGCCGACTACGAGCAGTACTTC. It codes for CASSSLSIRDADYEQYF. The full variable domain, its missing parts supplied by reference TRBV5-1 and TRBJ2-7, is KAGVTQTPRYLIKTRGQQVTLSCSPISGHRSVSWYQQTPGQGLQFLFEYFSETQRNKGNFPGRFSGRQFSNSRSEMNVSTLELGDSALYLCASSSLSIRDADYEQYFGPGTRLTVT.

This clonotype appeared many times. This sequence joins TRBV12-5 and TRBJ2-5, with 9 bases aligning to TRBD1. Per germline, CDR1 LGHNT and CDR2 FRNRAP. With 3 bases clipped from V and 3 bases from J, the junction kept 11 bases outside the gene matches. The CDR3 contains 17 residues. The CDR3 bases are TGTGCTAGTGGTTTTTCCCGGGACAGGGAAAACGAAGAGACCCAGTACTTC. This codes for CASGFSRDRENEETQYF.

This clonotype has ten or more counts. The J gene is TRBJ2-2, the V gene TRBV4-1, with D possibly matching TRBD1 (5 bases). From germline, CDR1 is MGHRA and CDR2 YSYEKL. This CDR3 has 16 residues. The germline V and J ends were trimmed by 0 bases and 4 bases, with 12 bases remaining between them. As DNA, the CDR3 is TGCGCCAGCAGCCAAGAATTGCCAGGGATCACCGGGGAGCTGTTTTTT. This codes for CASSQELPGITGELFF.

This clonotype turned up a few times. The rearrangement joins TRBV27 to TRBJ1-5, with a possible D match to TRBD1 (5 bases). This CDR3 is 18 amino acids long. The germline V and J ends were trimmed by 4 bases and 6 bases, with 25 bases remaining between them. CDR1 and CDR2 (germline): MNHEY, SMNVEV (reference sequence). The chain's CDR3 is CASSSRMGRGGVSQPQHF. The DNA of the CDR3 is TGTGCCAGCAGTTCAAGGATGGGGCGTGGAGGGGTTAGTCAGCCCCAGCATTTT.